The rows below give T cell receptor beta chains drawn from one sample of a study of blood T cell repertoires in COVID-19. Only in-frame clones appear in the TCRdb table, and some are missing; sequencing was by immunoSEQ multiplex PCR. The sample lists hundreds of thousands of clones, less than 90% seen once, with about 3.1% in the top ten. Sequenced sample: PBMCs or T cells enriched from blood (not recorded which). These receptors were collected from a woman between 45 and 60 years old in a cohort exposed to, infected with or recovered from COVID-19 (not recorded which). CDR3s include the opening cysteine and the closing phenylalanine or tryptophan. Fields, in order: CDR3 protein, D gene, V gene, J gene, clone size. The D gene is left open where the match is weak. The size entry is marked missing in some rows and otherwise reads once, few, many or a size class.

CDR3: CASGDNRGSPLHF
D: TRBD1
V: TRBV19
J: TRBJ1-6
size: -

CDR3: CSVAQGEAFF
D: -
V: TRBV29-1
J: TRBJ1-1
size: once

CDR3: CASSPGGAYETQYF
D: TRBD2
V: TRBV7-9
J: TRBJ2-5
size: -

CDR3: CSVEKTGGPNYGYTF
D: TRBD1
V: TRBV29-1
J: TRBJ1-2
size: -

CDR3: CATSSKTGAAGNTIYF
D: TRBD1
V: TRBV15
J: TRBJ1-3
size: once

CDR3: CASTLGTGDTGELFF
D: TRBD1
V: TRBV10-3
J: TRBJ2-2
size: -

CDR3: CASSPGQGSYNEQFF
D: TRBD1
V: TRBV18
J: TRBJ2-1
size: -

CDR3: CASRASGTSGNTIYF
D: -
V: TRBV27
J: TRBJ1-3
size: few

CDR3: CATSIGTGTEAFF
D: TRBD1
V: TRBV15
J: TRBJ1-1
size: -

CDR3: CASSTLGDTQYF
D: -
V: TRBV11-2
J: TRBJ2-3
size: once

CDR3: CASSLTGGGISEKLFF
D: TRBD1
V: TRBV3-1/TRBV3-2
J: TRBJ1-4
size: once

CDR3: CAISESRGTGNTIYF
D: -
V: TRBV10-3
J: TRBJ1-3
size: once

CDR3: CASSSLARATSGNNEKLFF
D: -
V: TRBV5-1
J: TRBJ1-4
size: few

CDR3: CASSFGQSGNEKLFF
D: -
V: TRBV5-6
J: TRBJ1-4
size: few

CDR3: CASSIQGLNSPLHF
D: -
V: TRBV11-3
J: TRBJ1-6
size: few

CDR3: CASSAGGVNQPQHF
D: TRBD1
V: TRBV28
J: TRBJ1-5
size: once

CDR3: CASSQRAGNTIYF
D: -
V: TRBV4-3
J: TRBJ1-3
size: -

CDR3: CASSGRERATSTDTQYF
D: -
V: TRBV19
J: TRBJ2-3
size: -

CDR3: CASSLDIPSGAETQYF
D: TRBD2
V: TRBV11-2
J: TRBJ2-5
size: few

CDR3: CASSQRGVGEQYF
D: -
V: TRBV4-3
J: TRBJ2-7
size: -

CDR3: CASSSVLGQRKETQYF
D: TRBD1
V: TRBV11-2
J: TRBJ2-5
size: -

CDR3: CASRSGGAGNQPQHF
D: -
V: TRBV27
J: TRBJ1-5
size: -

CDR3: CASSPILGSSYNEQFF
D: -
V: TRBV28
J: TRBJ2-1
size: once

CDR3: CASSRLIQDTTNEKLFF
D: -
V: TRBV18
J: TRBJ1-4
size: -

CDR3: CASSYSMGHANTEAFF
D: -
V: TRBV6-5
J: TRBJ1-1
size: -